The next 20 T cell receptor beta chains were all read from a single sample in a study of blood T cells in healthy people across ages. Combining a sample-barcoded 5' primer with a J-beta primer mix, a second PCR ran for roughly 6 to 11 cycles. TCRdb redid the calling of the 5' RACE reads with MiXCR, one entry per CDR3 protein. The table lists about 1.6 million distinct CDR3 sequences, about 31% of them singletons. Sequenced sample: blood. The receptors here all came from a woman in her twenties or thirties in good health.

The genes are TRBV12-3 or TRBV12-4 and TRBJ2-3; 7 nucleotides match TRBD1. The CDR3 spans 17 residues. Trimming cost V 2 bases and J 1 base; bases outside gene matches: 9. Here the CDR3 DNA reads TGTGCCAGCAGTTTACTCCAAAGCCAGGGGGGCACAGATACGCAGTATTTT. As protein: CASSLLQSQGGTDTQYF.

The DNA for the CDR3 is TGTGCCAGCAGCCTAGGCAGGGAAAACGGGGAGCTGTTTTTT. It specifies CASSLGRENGELFF. This chain links TRBV7-3 with TRBJ2-2, with a possible D match to TRBD1 (5 bases). The CDR3 has 14 amino acids. Germline-derived CDR1 and CDR2 are SGHTA and FQGTGA. The V end lost 5 bases, the J end lost 7 bases, and 14 bases lay between the germline ends. Full variable domain (outside the CDR3, taken from reference TRBV7-3 and TRBJ2-2): GAGVSQTPSNKVTEKGKYVELRCDPISGHTALYWYRQSLGQGPEFLIYFQGTGAADDSGLPNDRFFAVRPEGSVSTLKIQRTERGDSAVYLCASSLGRENGELFFGEGSRLTVL.

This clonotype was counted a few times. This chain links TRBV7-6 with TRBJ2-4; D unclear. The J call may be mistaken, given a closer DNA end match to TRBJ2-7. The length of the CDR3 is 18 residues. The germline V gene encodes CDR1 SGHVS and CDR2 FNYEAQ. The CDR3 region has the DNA TGTGCCAGCAGCCCGACACTCTTCCACAGTGGGGTTTCCTACGAGCAGTACTTC. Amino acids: CASSPTLFHSGVSYEQYF.

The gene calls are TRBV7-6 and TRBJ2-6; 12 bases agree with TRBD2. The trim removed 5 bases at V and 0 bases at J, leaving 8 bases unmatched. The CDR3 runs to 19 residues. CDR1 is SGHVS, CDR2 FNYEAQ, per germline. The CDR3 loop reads CASSPTSGGLDSGANVLTF. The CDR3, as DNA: TGTGCCAGCAGCCCGACTAGCGGGGGCCTCGACTCTGGGGCCAACGTCCTGACTTTC.

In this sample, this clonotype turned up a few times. The CDR3: CSATPTSGVHEQYF. In DNA, the CDR3 is TGCAGTGCTACCCCGACTAGCGGGGTCCACGAGCAGTACTTC. V is TRBV20-1 and J is TRBJ2-4; 11 nucleotides align to TRBD2. TRBJ2-7 matches the DNA end more closely, so the J call is doubtful. This CDR3 contains 14 residues. Germline CDR1 DFQATT, CDR2 SNEGSKA (reference sequence).

The CDR3 sequence: CASSGRDFYGYTF. The CDR3 DNA reads as TGTGCCAGCAGCGGCCGGGATTTTTATGGCTACACCTTC. The V and J genes are TRBV7-2 and TRBJ1-2; D uncertain. Trimming left V 5 bases short and J 5 bases short, with 12 bases between. The CDR3 is made up of 13 amino acids. Germline loops: CDR1 SGHTA, CDR2 FQGNSA.

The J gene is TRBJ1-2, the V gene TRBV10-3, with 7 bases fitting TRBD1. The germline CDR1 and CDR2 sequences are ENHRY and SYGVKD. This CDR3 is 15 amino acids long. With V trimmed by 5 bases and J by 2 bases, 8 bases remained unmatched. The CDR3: CAISPEEGANYGYTF. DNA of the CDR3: TGTGCCATCAGTCCAGAGGAGGGGGCCAACTATGGCTACACCTTC.

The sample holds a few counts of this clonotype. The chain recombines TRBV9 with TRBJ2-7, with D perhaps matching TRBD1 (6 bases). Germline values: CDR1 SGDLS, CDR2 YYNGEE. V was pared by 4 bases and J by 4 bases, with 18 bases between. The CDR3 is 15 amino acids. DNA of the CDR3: TGTGCCAGCAGCCCCGGGTTTGCAGGGGCTTACGAGCAGTACTTC. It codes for CASSPGFAGAYEQYF.

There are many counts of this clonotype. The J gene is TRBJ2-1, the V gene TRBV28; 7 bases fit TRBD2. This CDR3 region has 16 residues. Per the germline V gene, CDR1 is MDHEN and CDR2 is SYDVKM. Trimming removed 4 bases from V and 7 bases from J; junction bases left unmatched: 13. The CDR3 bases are TGTGCCAGCAGTTCCCCGGGACTATCCCTTAGGAATGAGCAGTTCTTC. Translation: CASSSPGLSLRNEQFF.

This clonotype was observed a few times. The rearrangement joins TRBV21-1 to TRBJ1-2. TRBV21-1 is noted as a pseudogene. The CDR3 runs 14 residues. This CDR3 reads CASSKAGQFYGYTF. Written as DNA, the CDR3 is TGTGCCAGCAGCAAAGCGGGGCAGTTCTATGGCTACACCTTC.

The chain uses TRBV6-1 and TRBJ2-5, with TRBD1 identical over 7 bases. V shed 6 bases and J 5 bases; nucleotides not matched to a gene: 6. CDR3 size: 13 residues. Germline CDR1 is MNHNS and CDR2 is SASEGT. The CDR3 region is CASSKGAWETQYF. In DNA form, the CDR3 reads TGTGCCAGCAGCAAGGGGGCTTGGGAGACCCAGTACTTC.

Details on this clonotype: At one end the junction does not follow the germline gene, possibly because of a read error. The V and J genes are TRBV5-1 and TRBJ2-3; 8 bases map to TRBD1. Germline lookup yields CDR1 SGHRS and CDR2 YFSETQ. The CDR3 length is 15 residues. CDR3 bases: TGCGCCAGCAGCTCAGGATTCTCTGGGACAGGTACGCAGTATTTT. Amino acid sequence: CASSSGFSGTGTQYF.

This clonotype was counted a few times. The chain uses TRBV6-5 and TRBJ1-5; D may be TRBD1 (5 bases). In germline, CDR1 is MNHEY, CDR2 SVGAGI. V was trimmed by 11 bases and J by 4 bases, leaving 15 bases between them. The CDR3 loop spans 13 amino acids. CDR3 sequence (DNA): TGTGCCTGCGGTCGGGGGGAGAATCAGCCCCAGCATTTT. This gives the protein CACGRGENQPQHF.

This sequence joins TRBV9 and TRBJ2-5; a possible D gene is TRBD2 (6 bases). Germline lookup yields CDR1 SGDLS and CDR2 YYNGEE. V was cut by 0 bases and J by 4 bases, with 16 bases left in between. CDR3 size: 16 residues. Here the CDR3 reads CASSVGVGGVGETQYF. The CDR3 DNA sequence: TGTGCCAGCAGCGTAGGGGTGGGAGGCGTGGGAGAGACCCAGTACTTC.

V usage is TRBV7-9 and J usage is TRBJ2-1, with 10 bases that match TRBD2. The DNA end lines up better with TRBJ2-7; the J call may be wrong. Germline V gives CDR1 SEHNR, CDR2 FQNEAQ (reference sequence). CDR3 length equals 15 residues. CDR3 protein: CASSFRTSGHNEQYF. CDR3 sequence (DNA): TGTGCCAGCAGCTTCAGGACTAGCGGACACAATGAGCAGTACTTC.

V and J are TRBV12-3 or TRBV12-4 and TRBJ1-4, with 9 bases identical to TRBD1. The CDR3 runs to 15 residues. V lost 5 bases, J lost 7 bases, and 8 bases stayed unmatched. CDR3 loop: CASSPASTGGEKLFF. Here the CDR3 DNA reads TGTGCCAGCAGTCCGGCCTCGACAGGGGGTGAAAAACTGTTTTTT.

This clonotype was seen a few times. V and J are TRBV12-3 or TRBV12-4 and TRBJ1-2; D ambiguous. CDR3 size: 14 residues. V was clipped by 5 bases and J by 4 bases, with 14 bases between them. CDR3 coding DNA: TGTGCCAGCAGTCCGAGGACTGACGTCTATGGCTACACCTTC. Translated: CASSPRTDVYGYTF.

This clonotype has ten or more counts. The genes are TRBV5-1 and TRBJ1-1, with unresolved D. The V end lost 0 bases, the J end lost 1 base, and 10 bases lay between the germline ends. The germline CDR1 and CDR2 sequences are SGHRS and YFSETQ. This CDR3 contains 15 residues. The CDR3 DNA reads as TGCGCCAGCAGCTTGGCCCTCAGGAAGAACACTGAAGCTTTCTTT. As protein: CASSLALRKNTEAFF.

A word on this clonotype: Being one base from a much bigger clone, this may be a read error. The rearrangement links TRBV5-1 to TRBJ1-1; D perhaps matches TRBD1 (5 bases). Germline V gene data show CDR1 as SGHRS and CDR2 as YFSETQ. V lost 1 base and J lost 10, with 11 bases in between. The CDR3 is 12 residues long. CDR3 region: CASSLNGDSAFF. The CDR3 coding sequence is TGCGCCAGCAGCTTGAATGGGGACTCAGCTTTCTTT.

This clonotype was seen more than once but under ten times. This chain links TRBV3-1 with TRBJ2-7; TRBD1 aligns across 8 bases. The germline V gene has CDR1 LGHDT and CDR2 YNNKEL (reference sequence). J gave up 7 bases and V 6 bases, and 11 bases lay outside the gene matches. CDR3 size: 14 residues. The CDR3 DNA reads TGTGCCAGCAGAGGGACAGGTGGATATGAAGAGCAGTACTTC. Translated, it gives CASRGTGGYEEQYF.